The next 21 T cell receptor beta chains were all read from a single sample in a study of T cells in Graves' hyperthyroidism and ophthalmopathy. TCR beta CDR3 regions were amplified from RNA. First-round RT-PCR targeting the TCR CDR3 was performed with the HTBI primer set. TCRdb analysed the multiplex PCR reads with MiXCR anew, one entry per CDR3 protein. The sample lists a few hundred thousand distinct CDR3 sequences, roughly 13% occurring once. Sequenced sample: blood. Receptors were obtained from a woman between 40 and 50 years old with Graves' ophthalmopathy.

Many counts were recorded for this clonotype. The chain carries TRBV10-3 and TRBJ1-6; D gene ambiguous. CDR3 length equals 12 residues. The V end was cut by 4 bases, the J end by 12 bases, with 10 bases between. Germline values: CDR1 ENHRY, CDR2 SYGVKD. CDR3 sequence: CAISGTDKPLHF. The CDR3 nucleotides read TGTGCCATCAGTGGGACCGACAAACCCCTCCACTTT.

This clonotype was seen repeatedly, ten times or more. The rearrangement links TRBV6-1 to TRBJ2-3; D not certain. Germline CDR1 MNHNS, CDR2 SASEGT. V lost 0 bases and J lost 8, with 18 bases in between. This CDR3 comprises 16 residues. CDR3 sequence reads: CASSEAKGTVRGTQYF. In DNA form, the CDR3 reads TGTGCCAGCAGTGAAGCCAAGGGTACAGTTCGTGGTACGCAGTATTTT.

This clonotype was counted many times. At one of its ends the junction is not consistent with the germline gene, which may arise from a read error. CDR3 sequence reads: CASSLAHDGEAPHF. CDR3 DNA: TGTGCCAGCAGCTTAGCCCACGACGGAGAGGCTCCGCACTTC. V is TRBV7-6 and J is TRBJ2-5; D not certain. The CDR3 extends over 14 amino acids. The V gene's germline CDR1 is SGHVS and CDR2 FNYEAQ.

This clonotype was counted many times. The CDR3 protein is CATGRGLGNTEAFF. In DNA, the CDR3 is TGTGCCACAGGGAGAGGGCTAGGGAACACTGAAGCTTTCTTT. The chain employs TRBV10-3 and TRBJ1-1; a weak D match, TRBD1 (5 bases). Germline V gene lookup returns CDR1 ENHRY and CDR2 SYGVKD. The CDR3 runs to 14 residues. Trimming shortened V by 10 bases and J by 1 base, and 16 bases separated the two germline ends.

This clonotype was seen repeatedly, ten times or more. The chain carries TRBV2 and TRBJ2-7, with D unresolved. The CDR3 is 12 residues long. Between the trimmed V and J ends, which lost 4 bases and 3 bases, there was a span of 7 bases. CDR1 is SNHLY, CDR2 FYNNEI, per germline. The CDR3 reads CASSGQVYEQYF. Written as DNA, the CDR3 is TGTGCCAGCAGTGGGCAGGTCTACGAGCAGTACTTC.

This clonotype was seen repeatedly, ten times or more. The chain combines TRBV12-3 or TRBV12-4 with TRBJ2-7; D uncertain. V lost 5 bases, J lost 3 bases, and 17 bases lay in between. The length of the CDR3 is 15 residues. CDR3 residues: CASSTEGSNIYEQYF. The CDR3, as DNA: TGTGCCAGCAGTACGGAAGGGTCAAACATCTACGAGCAGTACTTC.

There are many counts of this clonotype. The chain links TRBV13 to TRBJ1-3; D uncertain. The CDR3 runs 12 residues. Germline V gene data show CDR1 as PRHDT and CDR2 as FYEKMQ (reference sequence). Trimming shortened V by 4 bases and J by 4 bases, and 5 bases separated the two germline ends. The CDR3 protein is CASSSQGNTIYF. In nucleotides, the CDR3 is TGTGCCAGCAGCTCCCAGGGAAACACCATATATTTT.

This clonotype has only a few counts. The rearrangement uses TRBV7-8 and TRBJ1-1; 7 bases fit TRBD1. CDR3 length equals 14 residues. CDR1 is SGHVS and CDR2 is FQNEAQ in the germline V gene. After removal of 5 bases from V and 5 bases from J, the junction contained 8 bases not matched to a gene. In DNA form, the CDR3 reads TGTGCCAGCAGCACCAGACAGGGCAGTACTGAAGCTTTCTTT. Translated, it gives CASSTRQGSTEAFF.

At least ten counts were recorded for this clonotype. V and J are TRBV20-1 and TRBJ1-2; D gene ambiguous. Germline V CDR1 and CDR2: DFQATT, SNEGSKA (reference sequence). Trimming removed 5 bases at V and 3 bases at J, with 10 bases between. The CDR3 covers 12 residues. Written as DNA, the CDR3 is TGCAGTGCTGGGTCCAACGACTATGGCTACACCTTC. It specifies CSAGSNDYGYTF.

This clonotype was detected a few times. This chain joins TRBV19 and TRBJ2-2; D not resolved. This CDR3 has 15 amino acids. Germline loops: CDR1 LNHDA, CDR2 SQIVND (reference sequence). V lost 2 bases and J lost 1, with 8 bases in between. The CDR3 bases are TGTGCCAGTAGTATAATTGCAGGGAACACCGGGGAGCTGTTTTTT. Amino acids: CASSIIAGNTGELFF.

This clonotype came up a few times. This rearrangement joins TRBV5-8 to TRBJ2-4, with TRBD2 identical over 11 bases. The CDR3 has 19 amino acids. With V trimmed by 3 bases and J by 1 base, 12 bases remained unmatched. In germline, CDR1 is SGHTS, CDR2 YDEGEE. The CDR3 nucleotides read TGTGCCAGCAGCTGGTTAACGAAATTAGCGGGAGGGGCCAAAAACATTCAGTACTTC. As protein: CASSWLTKLAGGAKNIQYF. Full variable domain (outside the CDR3, taken from reference TRBV5-8 and TRBJ2-4): EAGVTQSPTHLIKTRGQQATLRCSPISGHTSVYWYQQALGLGLQFLLWYDEGEERNRGNFPPRFSGRQFPNYSSELNVNALELEDSALYLCASSWLTKLAGGAKNIQYFGAGTRLSVL.

The sample holds a few counts of this clonotype. The J gene is TRBJ2-1, the V gene TRBV7-9; the D gene could be TRBD1 or TRBD2 (5 bases each). There are 16 residues in the CDR3. V was cut by 1 base and J by 1 base, with 11 bases left in between. Germline CDR1 is SEHNR and CDR2 is FQNEAQ (reference sequence). CDR3 amino acids: CASSLGGPRSYNEQFF. CDR3 in DNA: TGTGCCAGCAGCTTAGGGGGACCAAGGTCCTACAATGAGCAGTTCTTC.

Regarding this clonotype: Just one base apart from a much larger clone, this may be a read error. The chain carries TRBV6-6 and TRBJ1-4, with 7 bases matching TRBD1. CDR1 and CDR2 from the germline V gene are MNHNY and SVGAGI (reference sequence). The CDR3 is made up of 16 amino acids. In DNA, the CDR3 is TGTGCCGGCAGTTACTCCGCAGGGGGGACTAATGAAAAACTGTTTTTT. Residues: CAGSYSAGGTNEKLFF.

This clonotype was recorded at least ten times. The chain recombines TRBV12-5 with TRBJ2-1; D could derive from TRBD1 or TRBD2 (5 bases each). Germline CDR1 reads LGHNT; CDR2 reads FRNRAP. With 8 bases removed from V and 10 bases from J, the gap between germline ends came to 12 bases. There are 11 residues in the CDR3. For the CDR3, the DNA is TGTGCTAGTCGAACGGGACGCGAGCAGTTCTTC. Translation gives CASRTGREQFF.

A remark on this clonotype: A read error may explain this, as a much larger clone is one base away. The CDR3 DNA is TGTGCCAGCAGCTGGGGCTTGGGGGAGACCCAGTACTTC. Its translation is CASSWGLGETQYF. The chain employs TRBV7-9 and TRBJ2-5; tentatively, D is TRBD1 (5 bases). This CDR3 comprises 13 residues. The V and J ends lost 4 bases and 5 bases respectively, with 11 bases between them. Germline V CDR1 and CDR2: SEHNR, FQNEAQ (reference sequence).

This clonotype was recorded many times. This sequence joins TRBV15 and TRBJ1-1; D remains unclear. This CDR3 comprises 16 residues. Trimming removed 0 bases at V and 2 bases at J, with 13 bases between. The germline V gene encodes CDR1 LNHNV and CDR2 YYDKDF (reference sequence). This CDR3 reads CATSRDGWGRNTEAFF. The CDR3 region has the DNA TGTGCCACCAGCAGAGATGGGTGGGGTAGAAACACTGAAGCTTTCTTT.

This clonotype was counted at least ten times. The V gene is TRBV2, the J gene TRBJ1-3, with 7 bases fitting TRBD1. Trimming removed 6 bases from V and 2 bases from J; junction bases left unmatched: 1. In germline, CDR1 is SNHLY, CDR2 FYNNEI. The CDR3 length is 13 residues. As DNA, the CDR3 is TGTGCCAGCAGGGGGACAGCTGGAAACACCATATATTTT. This encodes CASRGTAGNTIYF.

This clonotype was seen many times. This rearrangement joins TRBV29-1 to TRBJ2-7; D remains ambiguous. V lost 8 bases and J 3 bases, leaving 11 bases between the germline ends. Germline CDR1 is SQVTM and CDR2 is ANQGSEA. The CDR3 has 11 residues. CDR3 in amino acids: CSKLPDYEQYF. The CDR3 region has the DNA TGCAGCAAGCTACCGGACTACGAGCAGTACTTC.

Details on this clonotype: It may be a read error: a sequence one base away is much more abundant. The chain links TRBV10-3 to TRBJ1-1; no definite D call. The CDR3 has 12 amino acids. CDR1 and CDR2 from the germline V gene are ENHRY and SYGVKD. V was trimmed by 6 bases and J by 2 bases, leaving 7 bases between them. CDR3 nucleotide sequence: TGTGCCATCAGCTTCTCTAACACTGAAGCTTTCTTT. It specifies CAISFSNTEAFF.

The chain links TRBV4-1 to TRBJ2-5; possible D gene TRBD2, 6 bases. The V and J ends lost 1 base and 5 bases respectively, with 14 bases between them. Germline V CDR1 and CDR2: MGHRA, YSYEKL. This CDR3 spans 15 amino acids. The DNA of the CDR3 is TGCGCCAGCAGCCAAGCGGGGAGGTCTAGCGAGACCCAGTACTTC. Encoded protein: CASSQAGRSSETQYF.

This clonotype was recorded at least ten times. CDR3 sequence: CASRRDRGYEQYF. The CDR3 bases are TGTGCCAGCAGGCGGGACAGGGGTTACGAGCAGTACTTC. V is TRBV2 and J is TRBJ2-7; 10 bases align to TRBD1. CDR1 SNHLY and CDR2 FYNNEI come from the germline V gene. With V trimmed by 6 bases and J by 4 bases, 3 bases remained unmatched. CDR3 length equals 13 residues. The entire variable domain, with the rest obtained from reference TRBV2 and TRBJ2-7, is as follows: EPEVTQTPSHQVTQMGQEVILRCVPISNHLYFYWYRQILGQKVEFLVSFYNNEISEKSEIFDDQFSVERPDGSNFTLKIRSTKLEDSAMYFCASRRDRGYEQYFGPGTRLTVT.